These 5 T cell receptor beta chains were all obtained from the same sample, sequenced in a study of response to subunit inactivated influenza vaccine. TCRdb called the RT-PCR reads again in MiXCR, with one record for every CDR3 protein. The sample lists about 570,000 distinct CDR3 sequences, around 11% occurring once. These data are also associated with another study on T cells expressing NK-cell markers. Per that study: UMIs were included in TCR beta cDNA generated by 5'RACE template switching.

Here the sequenced sample was PBMCs from blood, taken on the day of vaccination. All receptors come from a man aged 50-59 years who received an inactivated influenza vaccine.

V and J are TRBV6-2 or TRBV6-3 and TRBJ2-1; possibly TRBD2 for D (6 bases). CDR1 MNHEY and CDR2 SVGEGT come from the germline V gene. Trimming took 4 bases from V and 7 from J, leaving 17 bases between them. The CDR3 is 15 amino acids. CDR3 nucleotide sequence: TGTGCCAGCAGTTTTGGGACGGGGGTATGGAATGAGCAGTTCTTC. Amino acid sequence: CASSFGTGVWNEQFF.

The chain joins TRBV6-5 to TRBJ2-1; 14 positions match TRBD2. V lost 2 bases and J lost 12; bases outside the gene matches: 3. The CDR3 extends over 14 amino acids. The germline V gene encodes CDR1 MNHEY and CDR2 SVGAGI. The CDR3 nucleotides read TGTGCCAGCAGTTACGGGACTAGCGGGAGTGTGCAGTTCTTC. It specifies CASSYGTSGSVQFF.

In this sample, this clonotype turned up a few times. The chain combines TRBV6-1 with TRBJ2-7, with a tentative D call TRBD2 (5 bases). The germline V gene encodes CDR1 MNHNS and CDR2 SASEGT. Trimming took 2 bases from V and 5 from J, leaving 10 bases between them. CDR3 length equals 13 residues. CDR3 sequence reads: CASSEILRDEQYF. The CDR3 region has the DNA TGTGCCAGCAGTGAAATTTTGAGGGACGAGCAGTACTTC.

This clonotype was seen at least ten times. The chain carries TRBV10-3 and TRBJ2-7; 12 bases match TRBD1. The trim removed 4 bases at V and 3 bases at J, leaving 7 bases unmatched. The CDR3 covers 16 residues. Germline lookup yields CDR1 ENHRY and CDR2 SYGVKD. CDR3 nucleotide sequence: TGTGCCATCAGTGGCAAGGGGGACAGGGGGCTCTACGAGCAGTACTTC. Encoded protein: CAISGKGDRGLYEQYF.

CDR3 coding DNA: TGTGCCAGCAGTTACGGGGCGGGAGTTAGAGATACGCAGTATTTT. Its translation is CASSYGAGVRDTQYF. The genes are TRBV6-5 and TRBJ2-3; 7 bases line up with TRBD2. After removal of 2 bases from V and 5 bases from J, the junction contained 7 bases not matched to a gene. The germline V gene has CDR1 MNHEY and CDR2 SVGAGI. The CDR3 covers 15 residues.